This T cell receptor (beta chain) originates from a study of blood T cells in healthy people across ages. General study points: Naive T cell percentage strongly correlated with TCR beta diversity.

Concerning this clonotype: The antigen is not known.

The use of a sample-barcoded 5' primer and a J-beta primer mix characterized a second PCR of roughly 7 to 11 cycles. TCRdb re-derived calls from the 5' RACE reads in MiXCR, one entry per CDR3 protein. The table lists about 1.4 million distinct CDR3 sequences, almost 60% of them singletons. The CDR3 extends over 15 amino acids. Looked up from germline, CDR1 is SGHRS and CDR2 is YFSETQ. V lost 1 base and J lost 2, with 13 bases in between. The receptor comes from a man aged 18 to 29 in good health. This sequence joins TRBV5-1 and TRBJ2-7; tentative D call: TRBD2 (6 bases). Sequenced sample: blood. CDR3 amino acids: CASSLSGGDTYEQYF. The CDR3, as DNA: TGCGCCAGCAGCTTGAGCGGCGGGGATACCTACGAGCAGTACTTC.